The 27 T cell receptor beta chains given below trace back to one sample, sequenced in a study of response to subunit inactivated influenza vaccine. Each CDR3 protein gets one entry after TCRdb re-called the RT-PCR reads with MiXCR. The sample yields 650,000 to 800,000 distinct CDR3 sequences, approximately 13% seen once. The sample was PBMCs from blood, taken 14 to 15 days before vaccination. The receptors were gathered from a man aged 50 to 60 who received an inactivated influenza vaccine.

This clonotype was detected only a few times. The gene calls are TRBV6-2 or TRBV6-3 and TRBJ2-2; TRBD2 matches at 12 bases. The CDR3 has 21 residues. The J segment lost 0 bases and the V segment lost 5 bases, leaving 16 bases of the junction unmatched. Germline V CDR1 and CDR2: MNHEY, SVGEGT. The CDR3 is CASSRPPWTSGKVTNTGELFF. For the CDR3, the DNA is TGTGCCAGCAGTCGCCCCCCCTGGACTAGCGGGAAGGTCACGAACACCGGGGAGCTGTTTTTT.

The V call is TRBV20-1, the J call TRBJ2-2; 14 positions match TRBD2. The CDR3 totals 15 residues. The trim removed 0 bases at V and 6 bases at J, leaving 0 bases unmatched. Germline CDR1 reads DFQATT; CDR2 reads SNEGSKA (reference sequence). The CDR3 here is CSAREGLAGAGELFF. CDR3 bases: TGCAGTGCTAGAGAGGGACTAGCGGGAGCCGGGGAGCTGTTTTTT.

This clonotype occurred a few times. The chain carries TRBV7-9 and TRBJ1-1; TRBD1 matches 7 bases. The V and J ends lost 5 bases and 4 bases, in that order; junction bases with no gene match: 7. CDR1 and CDR2 from the germline V gene are SEHNR and FQNEAQ (reference sequence). This CDR3 is 14 amino acids long. DNA of the CDR3: TGTGCCAGCAGCCCCCGACAGGGTTCCACTGAAGCTTTCTTT. This codes for CASSPRQGSTEAFF.

The chain is built from TRBV27 and TRBJ2-6; D not resolved. From germline, CDR1 is MNHEY and CDR2 SMNVEV (reference sequence). This CDR3 has 17 residues. V was cut by 2 bases and J by 0 bases, with 11 bases left in between. This chain's CDR3 is CASSLIHSDSGANVLTF. CDR3 nucleotide sequence: TGTGCCAGCAGTTTAATCCACTCGGACTCTGGGGCCAACGTCCTGACTTTC.

The rearrangement uses TRBV11-1 and TRBJ2-2, with 10 bases identical to TRBD2. V shed 0 bases and J 3 bases; nucleotides not matched to a gene: 7. The CDR3 totals 18 residues. Germline CDR1 and CDR2: SGHAT and FQDESV (reference sequence). CDR3 in amino acids: CASSLANLAGVYTGELFF. CDR3 in DNA: TGTGCCAGCAGCTTAGCCAACCTAGCGGGAGTTTACACCGGGGAGCTGTTTTTT. Combining the CDR3 with reference TRBV11-1 and TRBJ2-2 gives the whole variable domain EAEVAQSPRYKITEKSQAVAFWCDPISGHATLYWYRQILGQGPELLVQFQDESVVDDSQLPKDRFSAERLKGVDSTLKIQPAELGDSAMYLCASSLANLAGVYTGELFFGEGSRLTVL.

In this sample, this clonotype turned up a few times. The gene calls are TRBV4-3 and TRBJ2-2; D gene uncertain. This CDR3 comprises 16 residues. Deletions cut 1 base from V and 1 base from J, with 10 bases between. Per germline, CDR1 LGHNA and CDR2 YSLEER. The CDR3 spells CASSQVVRQNTGELFF. The CDR3 nucleotides are TGCGCCAGCAGCCAAGTAGTCAGGCAGAACACCGGGGAGCTGTTTTTT.

V and J are TRBV12-3 or TRBV12-4 and TRBJ2-1, with 9 nucleotides matching TRBD2. This CDR3 spans 15 amino acids. V dropped 4 bases and J dropped 7; count of bases not matched to a gene: 8. Written as DNA, the CDR3 is TGTGCCAGCAGTTACTCTAGCGGGATTCATAATGAGCAGTTCTTC. Translating it yields CASSYSSGIHNEQFF.

This clonotype was picked up a small number of times. This chain uses TRBV12-3 or TRBV12-4 with TRBJ2-2; D remains unclear. V gave up 7 bases and J gave up 1 base, with 19 bases separating them. The CDR3 covers 17 residues. The CDR3 region is CASTLYPPHWNTGELFF. The CDR3, as DNA: TGTGCCAGCACCCTTTATCCGCCACACTGGAACACCGGGGAGCTGTTTTTT.

This rearrangement joins TRBV27 to TRBJ2-2; TRBD1 or TRBD2 may be the D gene (6 bases each). The CDR3 length is 17 residues. Deletions cut 4 bases from V and 2 bases from J, with 17 bases between. CDR1 and CDR2 from the germline V gene are MNHEY and SMNVEV (reference sequence). The CDR3 is CASSWIGGRVNTGELFF. The CDR3 bases are TGTGCCAGCAGTTGGATCGGGGGCAGGGTCAACACCGGGGAGCTGTTTTTT.

This clonotype was picked up a small number of times. This chain joins TRBV20-1 and TRBJ2-1; D tentatively reads TRBD1 or TRBD2 (5 bases each). Germline assignment: CDR1 DFQATT and CDR2 SNEGSKA (reference sequence). CDR3 length: 13 residues. V was clipped by 6 bases and J by 4 bases, with 13 bases between them. The CDR3 sequence: CSAASGPYNEQFF. Here the CDR3 DNA reads TGCAGTGCCGCCTCGGGGCCTTACAATGAGCAGTTCTTC.

This chain's CDR3 is CASSELLQQETQYF. As DNA, the CDR3 is TGTGCCAGCAGTGAACTTTTACAGCAAGAGACCCAGTACTTC. The rearrangement joins TRBV2 to TRBJ2-5, with D unresolved. This CDR3 is 14 amino acids long. Germline-derived CDR1 and CDR2 are SNHLY and FYNNEI. Trimming cost V 2 bases and J 2 bases, with 9 bases left between them.

The rearrangement joins TRBV7-3 to TRBJ2-5, with a possible D match to TRBD2 (5 bases). Trimming stripped 2 bases from V and 5 bases from J, with 15 bases between. The CDR3 runs 15 residues. Germline lookup yields CDR1 SGHTA and CDR2 FQGTGA. As DNA, the CDR3 is TGTGCCAGCAGCTTACGGGGAGAACCCGGGGAGACCCAGTACTTC. This sequence encodes CASSLRGEPGETQYF. The full variable domain, its missing parts supplied by reference TRBV7-3 and TRBJ2-5, is GAGVSQTPSNKVTEKGKYVELRCDPISGHTALYWYRQSLGQGPEFLIYFQGTGAADDSGLPNDRFFAVRPEGSVSTLKIQRTERGDSAVYLCASSLRGEPGETQYFGPGTRLLVL.

This clonotype was picked up a small number of times. The genes are TRBV7-8 and TRBJ2-5; tentatively, D is TRBD1 or TRBD2 (5 bases each). V was trimmed by 5 bases and J by 3 bases, leaving 25 bases between them. The CDR3 extends over 18 amino acids. Germline V CDR1 and CDR2: SGHVS, FQNEAQ. CDR3 sequence (DNA): TGTGCCAGCAGCCTTTATAGGGACCCCCGGGGCCTTAAAGAGACCCAGTACTTC. As protein: CASSLYRDPRGLKETQYF.

The rearrangement joins TRBV7-9 to TRBJ1-1; D is perhaps TRBD1 (5 bases). V was clipped by 5 bases and J by 3 bases, with 16 bases between them. Germline CDR1 reads SEHNR; CDR2 reads FQNEAQ (reference sequence). The CDR3 length is 15 residues. The CDR3 loop is CASSPEAGRHTEAFF. The CDR3 DNA sequence: TGTGCCAGCAGCCCCGAGGCAGGGAGACACACTGAAGCTTTCTTT.

There are a few counts of this clonotype. The chain has TRBV29-1 and TRBJ2-5; D not certain. Germline V gene data show CDR1 as SQVTM and CDR2 as ANQGSEA. The CDR3 has 11 amino acids. The V end was cut by 5 bases, the J end by 0 bases, with 4 bases between. The DNA for the CDR3 is TGCAGCGTTTCTTACCAAGAGACCCAGTACTTC. Protein sequence: CSVSYQETQYF. Looking up the rest from reference TRBV29-1 and TRBJ2-5 gives the full variable domain: SAVISQKPSRDICQRGTSLTIQCQVDSQVTMMFWYRQQPGQSLTLIATANQGSEATYESGFVIDKFPISRPNLTFSTLTVSNMSPEDSSIYLCSVSYQETQYFGPGTRLLVL.

This chain connects TRBV10-1 to TRBJ2-2; D is ambiguous. The V gene's germline CDR1 is WNHNN and CDR2 SYGVQD (reference sequence). V gave up 3 bases and J gave up 6 bases, with 5 bases separating them. The CDR3 is 12 amino acids. As DNA, the CDR3 is TGCGCCAGCAGTGAAGGAGCCGGGGAGCTGTTTTTT. Residues: CASSEGAGELFF.

This clonotype was seen only a few times. The chain recombines TRBV7-9 with TRBJ2-1; D gene ambiguous. Trimming took 0 bases from V and 6 from J, leaving 6 bases between them. The germline gives CDR1 SEHNR, CDR2 FQNEAQ (reference sequence). The CDR3 is made up of 13 amino acids. As DNA, the CDR3 is TGTGCCAGCAGCTTAGCGTCTACCAATGAGCAGTTCTTC. This translates into CASSLASTNEQFF.

The rearrangement joins TRBV19 to TRBJ2-3, with D maybe TRBD2 (6 bases). The CDR3 spans 15 residues. The ends were cut back, 5 bases at V and 2 bases at J, with 14 bases in the middle. The germline CDR1 and CDR2 sequences are LNHDA and SQIVND (reference sequence). The CDR3: CASSHYGTLTDTQYF. CDR3 coding DNA: TGTGCCAGTAGTCACTATGGGACTCTCACAGATACGCAGTATTTT.

The V gene is TRBV3-1, the J gene TRBJ1-1; D gene uncertain. The CDR3 has 15 amino acids. The germline CDR1 and CDR2 sequences are LGHDT and YNNKEL (reference sequence). Trimming left V 3 bases short and J 3 bases short, with 14 bases between. The CDR3 protein is CASSHRSSEDTEAFF. The CDR3 DNA reads TGTGCCAGCAGCCACAGAAGCTCGGAGGACACTGAAGCTTTCTTT.

V and J are TRBV6-2 or TRBV6-3 and TRBJ1-2; 7 bases are shared with TRBD1. V shed 7 bases, J shed 9 bases, and the junction held 14 bases outside the gene matches. The CDR3 runs 14 residues. Germline loops: CDR1 MNHEY, CDR2 SVGEGT. CDR3 nucleotides: TGTGCCAGCACGTTCCTCTTCAGGGACAGCAGCTACACCTTC. Amino acid sequence: CASTFLFRDSSYTF.

This clonotype was detected ten times or more. The chain carries TRBV12-3 or TRBV12-4 and TRBJ1-6, with TRBD1 as a possible D gene (5 bases). The CDR3 consists of 14 residues. The V end lost 6 bases, the J end lost 10 bases, and 16 bases lay between the germline ends. CDR3 bases: TGTGCCAGCAGCCCTGGGGGGGGAGGATCACCCCTCCACTTT. It yields the protein CASSPGGGGSPLHF.

This clonotype was observed a few times. DNA of the CDR3: TGCGCCAGCAGCCAACTTGGACGGGGCCAAGAGACCCAGTACTTC. Translated: CASSQLGRGQETQYF. The gene calls are TRBV4-3 and TRBJ2-5, with a possible D match to TRBD2 (5 bases). V was pared by 2 bases and J by 1 base, with 11 bases between. The CDR3 consists of 15 residues. CDR1 and CDR2 from the germline V gene are LGHNA and YSLEER.

This clonotype was detected only once. Here the CDR3 reads CASSHGGSRKDTQYF. The CDR3 bases are TGTGCCAGCAGCCACGGCGGGAGCCGCAAAGATACGCAGTATTTT. The chain has TRBV7-3 and TRBJ2-3; 7 bases are shared with TRBD2. Germline-derived CDR1 and CDR2 are SGHTA and FQGTGA. J was trimmed by 5 bases and V by 5 bases; bases with no gene match: 10. The CDR3 sequence is 15 residues long.

This clonotype has ten or more counts. The V gene is TRBV7-9, the J gene TRBJ1-5; D call uncertain. The CDR3 extends over 15 amino acids. The germline V and J ends were trimmed by 1 base and 2 bases, with 9 bases remaining between them. Germline V lookup: CDR1 SEHNR, CDR2 FQNEAQ (reference sequence). Here the CDR3 reads CASSLGFGGNQPQHF. The CDR3 nucleotides are TGTGCCAGCAGCTTAGGATTCGGGGGCAATCAGCCCCAGCATTTT.

A few counts support this clonotype. The chain uses TRBV21-1 and TRBJ1-4; whether TRBD1, the table's D call, matches the DNA was not checked. TRBV21-1 is a documented pseudogene. The CDR3 sequence is 16 residues long. Written as DNA, the CDR3 is TGTGCCAGCAGCGCCCAGCATAAGGGGATTTCTGAAAAACTGTTTTTT. Residues: CASSAQHKGISEKLFF.

This clonotype was seen a handful of times. The chain couples TRBV20-1 to TRBJ2-1; 8 bases match TRBD2. Germline loops: CDR1 DFQATT, CDR2 SNEGSKA (reference sequence). The CDR3 runs 15 residues. V lost 6 bases and J lost 6; bases outside the gene matches: 13. The CDR3 DNA follows: TGCAGTGCACCCCCGGCGGTAGCGGGATCCAATGAGCAGTTCTTC. The encoded protein is CSAPPAVAGSNEQFF.

The chain employs TRBV7-6 and TRBJ2-7, with D perhaps TRBD2 (5 bases). V was cut by 5 bases and J by 6 bases, with 14 bases left in between. CDR1 and CDR2 from the germline V gene are SGHVS and FNYEAQ. CDR3 length: 13 amino acids. The CDR3 DNA is TGTGCCAGCAGCCCGTCTTACGCGGGCGAGCAGTACTTC. Its translation is CASSPSYAGEQYF.